The TCR beta chain under discussion was sequenced for a study of T cell responses to AZD1222 COVID-19 vaccine. CDR3 length equals 16 residues. Trimming cost V 0 bases and J 2 bases, with 13 bases left between them. The germline V gene has CDR1 MGHRA and CDR2 YSYEKL. Measured with immunoSEQ multiplex PCR; TCRdb has only the in-frame clones, and not every one. The sample lists about 140,000 clones; roughly 92% were seen once. The sample here was peripheral blood, taken on day 0 of AZD1222 vaccination. The sequence derives from an adult in good health. This chain uses TRBV4-1 with TRBJ1-2; no firm D call. This chain's CDR3 is CASSQDTRAGNYGYTF. In nucleotides, the CDR3 is TGCGCCAGCAGCCAAGATACAAGGGCAGGCAACTATGGCTACACCTTC.